Following are 17 T cell receptor beta chains from one sample sequenced in a study of memory B cells and T cells in multiple sclerosis. Separate sequencing covered autoproliferating (CFSE-dim) and non-proliferating (CFSE-high) T cells from stimulus-free culture. Replicate wells were pooled after approximately seven days of stimulus-free culture of roughly 5x10^7 CFSE-labeled PBMCs. No antigen has been assigned to these receptors. Clones were sequenced by immunoSEQ multiplex PCR, and TCRdb holds only the in-frame ones, with some missing. The data contain about 45,000 clones, 82% of them singletons. The sequencing sample was made of PBMCs from blood kept in culture. The receptor source for this set is a human donor with multiple sclerosis.

The CDR3 loop reads CASSLTVDGPKSAFF. CDR3 coding DNA: TGTGCCAGCAGTTTGACGGTCGACGGGCCAAAATCGGCTTTCTTT. The chain carries TRBV28 and TRBJ1-1; D is unclear. CDR1 is MDHEN and CDR2 is SYDVKM in the germline V gene. The V end was cut by 3 bases, the J end by 11 bases, with 22 bases between. The length of the CDR3 is 15 residues.

The V gene is TRBV10-3, the J gene TRBJ1-1, with D tentatively TRBD1 (6 bases). Germline V gives CDR1 ENHRY, CDR2 SYGVKD. This CDR3 has 14 residues. V was trimmed by 4 bases and J by 5 bases, leaving 14 bases between them. The chain's CDR3 is CAISVGGGGTEAFF. CDR3 DNA sequence: TGTGCCATCAGTGTCGGCGGGGGCGGAACTGAAGCTTTCTTT.

The gene calls are TRBV27 and TRBJ1-1; D possibly corresponds to TRBD1 (6 bases). The germline CDR1 and CDR2 sequences are MNHEY and SMNVEV (reference sequence). V was pared by 7 bases and J by 4 bases, with 19 bases between. This CDR3 is 15 amino acids long. The CDR3 spells CASKLNRAGATEAFF. The CDR3 DNA is TGTGCCAGCAAACTTAATCGGGCAGGGGCCACTGAAGCTTTCTTT.

V gene TRBV15 combines with J gene TRBJ2-5; D might be TRBD1 (6 bases). Looked up from germline, CDR1 is LNHNV and CDR2 is YYDKDF (reference sequence). The CDR3 contains 14 residues. The germline V and J ends were trimmed by 0 bases and 5 bases, with 10 bases remaining between them. Here the CDR3 reads CATSRDRGWETQYF. For the CDR3, the DNA is TGTGCCACCAGCAGAGACAGGGGATGGGAGACCCAGTACTTC. Filled out from reference TRBV15 and TRBJ2-5, the complete variable domain reads DAMVIQNPRYQVTQFGKPVTLSCSQTLNHNVMYWYQQKSSQAPKLLFHYYDKDFNNEADTPDNFQSRRPNTSFCFLDIRSPGLGDTAMYLCATSRDRGWETQYFGPGTRLLVL.

This clone was detected once. The chain links TRBV19 to TRBJ2-3; TRBD1 might be the D (6 bases). The ends were cut back, 4 bases at V and 5 bases at J, with 13 bases in the middle. Per the germline V gene, CDR1 is LNHDA and CDR2 is SQIVND (reference sequence). The CDR3 contains 14 residues. CDR3 sequence: CASSTGGHGDTQYF. In DNA form, the CDR3 reads TGTGCCAGTAGTACTGGGGGCCACGGAGATACGCAGTATTTT.

A few counts support this clone. The DNA of the CDR3 is TGCGCCAGCAGTCGTAGCGGGGGAGGGGATGAGCAGTTCTTC. Its protein product is CASSRSGGGDEQFF. The chain links TRBV10-1 to TRBJ2-1; 9 positions agree with TRBD2. The CDR3 contains 14 residues. Germline CDR1 and CDR2: WNHNN and SYGVQD (reference sequence). Trimming at V came to 5 bases and at J to 8 bases, leaving 7 bases not matched to a gene.

V gene TRBV7-9 combines with J gene TRBJ2-1; D call uncertain. V lost 8 bases to trimming and J lost 9 bases, with 11 bases between them. Germline values: CDR1 SEHNR, CDR2 FQNEAQ (reference sequence). The length of the CDR3 is 11 residues. This CDR3 is CASLEMGEQFF. CDR3 bases: TGTGCCAGCCTCGAGATGGGTGAGCAGTTCTTC.

The J gene is TRBJ1-6, the V gene TRBV5-1, with a tentative D call TRBD1 (5 bases). Trimming removed 4 bases from V and 6 bases from J, with 20 bases in between. The CDR3 extends over 17 amino acids. Per the germline V gene, CDR1 is SGHRS and CDR2 is YFSETQ. In DNA form, the CDR3 reads TGCGCCAGCAGCCACGCCCAAGATTTGGGACTTAATTCACCCCTCCACTTT. The encoded protein is CASSHAQDLGLNSPLHF.

V gene TRBV30 combines with J gene TRBJ1-3, with D perhaps matching TRBD1 (5 bases). V lost 3 bases and J 2 bases, leaving 5 bases between the germline ends. Germline values: CDR1 GTSNPN, CDR2 SVGIG (reference sequence). The CDR3 is 12 residues long. CDR3 DNA sequence: TGTGCCTGGAGAGGGGCTGGAAACACCATATATTTT. The encoded protein is CAWRGAGNTIYF.

The chain employs TRBV19 and TRBJ1-2; possible D gene TRBD1, 6 bases. Germline V gene sequence: CDR1 LNHDA, CDR2 SQIVND (reference sequence). V shed 6 bases and J shed 8 bases, with 22 bases lying between them. The CDR3 contains 15 residues. The CDR3 loop is CASSKSGQPAGGYTF. CDR3 in DNA: TGTGCCAGTAGCAAATCCGGACAGCCGGCCGGCGGCTACACCTTC. Supplemented by reference TRBV19 and TRBJ1-2, the full variable domain reads DGGITQSPKYLFRKEGQNVTLSCEQNLNHDAMYWYRQDPGQGLRLIYYSQIVNDFQKGDIAEGYSVSREKKESFPLTVTSAQKNPTAFYLCASSKSGQPAGGYTFGSGTRLTVV.

V usage is TRBV18 and J usage is TRBJ2-5, with D possibly called TRBD1 or TRBD2 (5 bases each). The V and J ends lost 3 bases and 2 bases respectively, with 13 bases between them. The CDR3 contains 15 residues. CDR1 and CDR2 from the germline V gene are KGHSH and LQKENI. CDR3 sequence (DNA): TGTGCCAGCTCACCCATGGGACGGACACAAGAGACCCAGTACTTC. Translated: CASSPMGRTQETQYF.

CDR3 nucleotides: TGTGCCAGCAGCGAACCGGGCACTGAAGCTTTCTTT. It is translated as CASSEPGTEAFF. The J gene is TRBJ1-1, the V gene TRBV7-6, with no clear D. Germline V gene sequence: CDR1 SGHVS, CDR2 FNYEAQ. The germline V and J ends were trimmed by 5 bases and 4 bases, with 8 bases remaining between them. The CDR3 loop spans 12 amino acids.

The V call is TRBV10-3, the J call TRBJ1-4, with unresolved D. The germline V gene has CDR1 ENHRY and CDR2 SYGVKD. This CDR3 region has 11 residues. With 10 bases removed from V and 7 bases from J, the gap between germline ends came to 10 bases. The CDR3 spells CASGTLEKLFF. The CDR3 DNA reads as TGTGCCAGTGGTACGCTTGAAAAACTGTTTTTT.

The genes are TRBV10-1 and TRBJ2-7; D gene unclear. The ends were cut back, 6 bases at V and 0 bases at J, with 6 bases in the middle. Germline V CDR1 and CDR2: WNHNN, SYGVQD (reference sequence). This CDR3 spans 12 amino acids. CDR3 nucleotide sequence: TGCGCCAGCAGCCCGAACTCCTACGAGCAGTACTTC. Its protein product is CASSPNSYEQYF.

This sequence joins TRBV10-3 and TRBJ1-5; tentatively, D is TRBD1 (5 bases). Germline loops: CDR1 ENHRY, CDR2 SYGVKD. The CDR3 extends over 14 amino acids. The germline V and J ends were trimmed by 9 bases and 1 base, with 13 bases remaining between them. CDR3 nucleotides: TGTGCCATAGCTCAGGGACTCAGCAATCAGCCCCAGCATTTT. It translates to CAIAQGLSNQPQHF.

CDR3 protein: CASSTGGGGEAFF. The CDR3 nucleotides read TGTGCCAGCAGCACAGGGGGCGGCGGTGAAGCTTTCTTT. This rearrangement joins TRBV7-9 to TRBJ1-1; 9 nucleotides agree with TRBD1. The CDR3 loop spans 13 amino acids. Germline trimming cut 5 bases from V and 7 bases from J; bases unmatched to any gene: 5. Germline V gene sequence: CDR1 SEHNR, CDR2 FQNEAQ (reference sequence).

The J gene is TRBJ1-4, the V gene TRBV6-1; D not certain. CDR3 size: 15 residues. Germline values: CDR1 MNHNS, CDR2 SASEGT. The germline V and J ends were trimmed by 2 bases and 5 bases, with 12 bases remaining between them. CDR3 protein: CASSERGPPNEKLFF. CDR3 bases: TGTGCCAGCAGTGAACGGGGTCCCCCCAATGAAAAACTGTTTTTT.